This T cell receptor beta chain was recovered during a study of cytomegalovirus exposure and HLA in healthy donors. The study, taken as a whole, reports: The authors enumerated around 150 TCR beta chains as linked to cytomegalovirus.

CDR3 size: 16 residues. Trimming cost V 5 bases and J 1 base; bases outside gene matches: 8. CDR1 MDHEN and CDR2 SYDVKM come from the germline V gene. Here immunoSEQ multiplex PCR was the method, and the copy in TCRdb shows in-frame clones only, minus some. The data contain about 280,000 clones, 65% to 90% of them singletons. Concerning this clone itself: Antigen specificity is unknown.

V usage is TRBV28 and J usage is TRBJ1-3; the match to TRBD1 covers 7 bases. Sequencing input: PBMCs. The receptor was isolated from a young woman in good health and CMV-seronegative. The CDR3 DNA sequence: TGTGCCAGCAGTCCCGGGACAGTATATTCTGGAAACACCATATATTTT. It yields the protein CASSPGTVYSGNTIYF.